Sequencing of this T cell receptor (beta chain) was carried out in a study of blood T cell repertoires in COVID-19. The V gene end was trimmed by 8 bases and the J gene end by 5 bases; junction bases not matched to a gene: 23. This CDR3 has 18 amino acids. Germline values: CDR1 SGHAT, CDR2 FQNNGV. Sequenced by immunoSEQ multiplex PCR; TCRdb stores in-frame clones only, minus some. The sample yields 95,000 to 150,000 clones, over 80% seen once. This chain links TRBV11-2 with TRBJ2-7; the match to TRBD2 covers 8 bases. The source is a woman between 25 and 40 years old who had recovered from COVID-19. Sequences were obtained from PBMCs or T cells enriched from blood (not recorded which). CDR3: CASELGTLDPGLGHEQYF. The CDR3 DNA is TGTGCCAGCGAGCTCGGGACGCTCGATCCGGGACTAGGTCACGAGCAGTACTTC.